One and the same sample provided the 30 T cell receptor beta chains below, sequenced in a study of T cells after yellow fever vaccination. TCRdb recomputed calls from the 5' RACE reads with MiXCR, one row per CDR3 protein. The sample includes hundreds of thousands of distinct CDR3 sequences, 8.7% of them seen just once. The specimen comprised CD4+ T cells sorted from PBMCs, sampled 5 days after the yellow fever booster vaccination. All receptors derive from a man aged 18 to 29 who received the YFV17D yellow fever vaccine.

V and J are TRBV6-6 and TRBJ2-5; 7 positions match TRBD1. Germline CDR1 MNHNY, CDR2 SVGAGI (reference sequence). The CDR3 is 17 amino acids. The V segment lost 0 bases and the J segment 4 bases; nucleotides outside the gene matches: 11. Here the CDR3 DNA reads TGTGCCAGCAGTTACTCGATGGGCCGGGACAGATCAGAGACCCAGTACTTC. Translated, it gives CASSYSMGRDRSETQYF.

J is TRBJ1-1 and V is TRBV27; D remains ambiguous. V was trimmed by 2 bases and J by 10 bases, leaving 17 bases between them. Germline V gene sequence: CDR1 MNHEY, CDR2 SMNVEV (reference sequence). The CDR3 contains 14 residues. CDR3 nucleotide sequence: TGTGCCAGCAGTTTAACCCCGACCCTCGGAGGAGCTTTCTTT. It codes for CASSLTPTLGGAFF.

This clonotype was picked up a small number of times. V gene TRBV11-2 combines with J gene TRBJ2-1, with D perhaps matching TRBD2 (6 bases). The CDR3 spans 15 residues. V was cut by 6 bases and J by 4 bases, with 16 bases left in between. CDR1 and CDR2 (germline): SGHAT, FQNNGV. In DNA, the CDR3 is TGTGCCAGCAGGCCTCCCGGGGCGGGGTACAATGAGCAGTTCTTC. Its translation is CASRPPGAGYNEQFF.

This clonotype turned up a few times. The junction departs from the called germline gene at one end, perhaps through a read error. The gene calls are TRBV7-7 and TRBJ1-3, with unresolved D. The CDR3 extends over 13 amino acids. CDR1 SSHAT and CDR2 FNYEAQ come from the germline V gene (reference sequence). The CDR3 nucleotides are TGTGCTAGCACCTCCGGACCTTCGAGCCCCATATATTTT. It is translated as CASTSGPSSPIYF.

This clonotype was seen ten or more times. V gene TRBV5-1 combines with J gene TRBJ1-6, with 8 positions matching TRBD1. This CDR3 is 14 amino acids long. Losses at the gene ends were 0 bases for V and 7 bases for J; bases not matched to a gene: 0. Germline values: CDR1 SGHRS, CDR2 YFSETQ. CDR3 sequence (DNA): TGCGCCAGCAGCTTGGACAGGGGGAATTCACCCCTCCACTTT. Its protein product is CASSLDRGNSPLHF.

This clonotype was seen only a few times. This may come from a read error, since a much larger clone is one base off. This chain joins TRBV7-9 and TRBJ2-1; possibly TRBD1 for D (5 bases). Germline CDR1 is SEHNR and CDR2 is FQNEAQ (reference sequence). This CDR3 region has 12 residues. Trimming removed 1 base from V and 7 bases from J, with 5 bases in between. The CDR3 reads CASSLDRNEQFF. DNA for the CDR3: TGTGCCAGCAGCTTAGACAGGAATGAGCAGTTCTTC.

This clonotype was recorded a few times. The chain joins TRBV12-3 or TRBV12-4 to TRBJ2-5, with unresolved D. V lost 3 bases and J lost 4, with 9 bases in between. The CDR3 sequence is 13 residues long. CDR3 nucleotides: TGTGCCAGCAGTTTGGGCGAGAGAGAGACCCAGTACTTC. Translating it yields CASSLGERETQYF.

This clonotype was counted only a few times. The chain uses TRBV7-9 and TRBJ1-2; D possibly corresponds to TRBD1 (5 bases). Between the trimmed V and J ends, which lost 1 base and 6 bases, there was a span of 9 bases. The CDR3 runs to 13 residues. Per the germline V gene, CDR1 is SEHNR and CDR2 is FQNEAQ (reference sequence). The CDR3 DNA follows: TGTGCCAGCAGCTTAGTGCAGGGCGATGGCTACACCTTC. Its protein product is CASSLVQGDGYTF. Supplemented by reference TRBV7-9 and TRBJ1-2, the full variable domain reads DTGVSQNPRHKITKRGQNVTFRCDPISEHNRLYWYRQTLGQGPEFLTYFQNEAQLEKSRLLSDRFSAERPKGSFSTLEIQRTEQGDSAMYLCASSLVQGDGYTFGSGTRLTVV.

CDR3 sequence reads: CASSEGQGSYNEQFF. In nucleotides, the CDR3 is TGTGCCAGCAGTGAGGGCCAGGGGTCCTACAATGAGCAGTTCTTC. The chain uses TRBV6-4 and TRBJ2-1; possibly TRBD1 for D (6 bases). Trimming removed 3 bases at V and 1 base at J, with 10 bases between. The CDR3 spans 15 residues. CDR1 and CDR2 from the germline V gene are MRHNA and SNTAGT.

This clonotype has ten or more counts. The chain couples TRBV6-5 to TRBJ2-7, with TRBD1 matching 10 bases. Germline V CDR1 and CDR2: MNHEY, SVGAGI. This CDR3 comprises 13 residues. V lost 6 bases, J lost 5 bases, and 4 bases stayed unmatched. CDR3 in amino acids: CASRRQGANEQYF. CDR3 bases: TGTGCCAGCAGACGACAGGGGGCTAACGAGCAGTACTTC.

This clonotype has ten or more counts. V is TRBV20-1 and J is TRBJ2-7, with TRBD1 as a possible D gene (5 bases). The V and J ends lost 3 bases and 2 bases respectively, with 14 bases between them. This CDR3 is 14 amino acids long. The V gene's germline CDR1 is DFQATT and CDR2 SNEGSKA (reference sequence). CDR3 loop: CSASPIDSPYEQYF. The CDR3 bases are TGCAGTGCTAGCCCCATCGACAGTCCCTACGAGCAGTACTTC.

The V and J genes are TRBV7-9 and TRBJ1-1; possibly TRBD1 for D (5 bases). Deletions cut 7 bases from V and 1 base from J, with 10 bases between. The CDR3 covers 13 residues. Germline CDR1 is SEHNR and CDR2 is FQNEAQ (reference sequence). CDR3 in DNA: TGTGCCAGCATTCTCCAGGGGAACACTGAAGCTTTCTTT. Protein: CASILQGNTEAFF. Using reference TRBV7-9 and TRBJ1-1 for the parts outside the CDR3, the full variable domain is DTGVSQNPRHKITKRGQNVTFRCDPISEHNRLYWYRQTLGQGPEFLTYFQNEAQLEKSRLLSDRFSAERPKGSFSTLEIQRTEQGDSAMYLCASILQGNTEAFFGQGTRLTVV.

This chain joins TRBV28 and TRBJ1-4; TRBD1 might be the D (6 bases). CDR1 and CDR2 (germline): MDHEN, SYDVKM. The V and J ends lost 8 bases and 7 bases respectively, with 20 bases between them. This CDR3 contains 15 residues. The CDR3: CASSSGGAGPEKLFF. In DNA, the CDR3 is TGTGCCAGCTCCTCTGGGGGCGCAGGACCTGAAAAACTGTTTTTT.

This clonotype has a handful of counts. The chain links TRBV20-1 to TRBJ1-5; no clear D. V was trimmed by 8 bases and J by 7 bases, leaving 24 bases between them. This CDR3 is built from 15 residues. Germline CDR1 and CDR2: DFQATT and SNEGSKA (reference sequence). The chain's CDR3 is CSTTRVVFSMQPQHF. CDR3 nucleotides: TGCAGTACCACCCGGGTAGTTTTTTCGATGCAGCCCCAGCATTTT.

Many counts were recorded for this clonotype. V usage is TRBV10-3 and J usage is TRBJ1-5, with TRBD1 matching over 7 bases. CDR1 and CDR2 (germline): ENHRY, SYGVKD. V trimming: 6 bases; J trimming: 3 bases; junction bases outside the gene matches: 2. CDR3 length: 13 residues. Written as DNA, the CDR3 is TGTGCCATCAGGGGGACAGACAATCAGCCCCAGCATTTT. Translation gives CAIRGTDNQPQHF.

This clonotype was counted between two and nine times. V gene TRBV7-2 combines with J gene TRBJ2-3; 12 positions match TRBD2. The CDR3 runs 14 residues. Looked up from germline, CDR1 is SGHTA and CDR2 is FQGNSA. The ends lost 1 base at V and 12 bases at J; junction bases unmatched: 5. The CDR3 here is CASSLETSGGAQYF. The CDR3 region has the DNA TGTGCCAGCAGCTTAGAGACTAGCGGGGGTGCTCAGTATTTT.

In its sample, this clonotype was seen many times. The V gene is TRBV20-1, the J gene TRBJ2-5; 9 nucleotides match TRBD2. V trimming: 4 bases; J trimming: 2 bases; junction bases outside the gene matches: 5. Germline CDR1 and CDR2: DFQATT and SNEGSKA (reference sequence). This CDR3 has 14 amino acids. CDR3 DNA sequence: TGCAGTGCTATCCTAGCGGGGAATCAAGAGACCCAGTACTTC. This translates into CSAILAGNQETQYF.

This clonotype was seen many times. CDR3 sequence reads: CASSQRGQETQYF. The CDR3 region has the DNA TGTGCCAGCAGCCAACGTGGGCAAGAGACCCAGTACTTC. The chain is built from TRBV3-1 and TRBJ2-5; D unresolved. The CDR3 is made up of 13 amino acids. Trimming removed 2 bases from V and 2 bases from J, with 6 bases in between. In germline, CDR1 is LGHDT, CDR2 YNNKEL (reference sequence).

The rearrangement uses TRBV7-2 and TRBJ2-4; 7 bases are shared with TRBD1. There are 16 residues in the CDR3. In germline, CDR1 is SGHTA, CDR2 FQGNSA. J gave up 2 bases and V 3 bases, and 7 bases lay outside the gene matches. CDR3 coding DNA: TGTGCCAGCAGCTTCGTGGGAAGGGGGCCCAAAAACATTCAGTACTTC. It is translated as CASSFVGRGPKNIQYF. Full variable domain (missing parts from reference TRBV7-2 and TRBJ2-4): GAGVSQSPSNKVTEKGKDVELRCDPISGHTALYWYRQSLGQGLEFLIYFQGNSAPDKSGLPSDRFSAERTGGSVSTLTIQRTQQEDSAVYLCASSFVGRGPKNIQYFGAGTRLSVL.

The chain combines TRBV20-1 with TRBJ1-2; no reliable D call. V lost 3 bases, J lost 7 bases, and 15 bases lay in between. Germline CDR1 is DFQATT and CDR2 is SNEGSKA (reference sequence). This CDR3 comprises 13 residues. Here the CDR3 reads CSASSYSPTGYTF. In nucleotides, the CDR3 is TGCAGTGCTAGCTCTTACTCACCCACTGGCTACACCTTC.

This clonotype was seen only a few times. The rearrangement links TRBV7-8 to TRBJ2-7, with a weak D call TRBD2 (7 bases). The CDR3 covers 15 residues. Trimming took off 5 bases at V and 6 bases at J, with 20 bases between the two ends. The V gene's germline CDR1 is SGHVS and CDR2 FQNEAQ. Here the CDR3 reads CASSSRGGGLGEQYF. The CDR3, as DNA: TGTGCCAGCAGCAGTCGGGGAGGGGGGTTAGGCGAGCAGTACTTC.

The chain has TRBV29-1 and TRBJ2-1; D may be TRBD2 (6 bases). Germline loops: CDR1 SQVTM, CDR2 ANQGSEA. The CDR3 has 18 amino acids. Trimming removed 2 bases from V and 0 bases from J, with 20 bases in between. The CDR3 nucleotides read TGCAGCGTTGAAACATCTGGAGGGTTGGGAGACTCCTACAATGAGCAGTTCTTC. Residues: CSVETSGGLGDSYNEQFF.

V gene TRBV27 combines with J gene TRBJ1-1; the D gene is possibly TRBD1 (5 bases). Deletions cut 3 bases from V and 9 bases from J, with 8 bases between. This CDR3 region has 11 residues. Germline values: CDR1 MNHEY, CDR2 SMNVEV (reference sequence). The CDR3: CASSLGGKAFF. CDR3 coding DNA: TGTGCCAGCAGTTTGGGGGGTAAAGCTTTCTTT.

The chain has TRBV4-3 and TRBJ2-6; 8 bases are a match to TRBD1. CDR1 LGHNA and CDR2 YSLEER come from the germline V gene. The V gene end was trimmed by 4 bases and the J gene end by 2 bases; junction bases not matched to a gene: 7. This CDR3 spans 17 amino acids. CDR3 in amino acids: CASSRRQGAAGANVLTF. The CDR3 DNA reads TGCGCCAGCAGCCGGCGGCAGGGGGCGGCTGGGGCCAACGTCCTGACTTTC.

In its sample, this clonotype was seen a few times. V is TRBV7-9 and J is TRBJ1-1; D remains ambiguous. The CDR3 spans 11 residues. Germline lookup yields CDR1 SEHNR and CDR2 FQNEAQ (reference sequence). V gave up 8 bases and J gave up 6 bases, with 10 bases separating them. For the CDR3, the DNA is TGTGCCAGCCCAGATCCCCCTGAAGCTTTCTTT. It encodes CASPDPPEAFF.

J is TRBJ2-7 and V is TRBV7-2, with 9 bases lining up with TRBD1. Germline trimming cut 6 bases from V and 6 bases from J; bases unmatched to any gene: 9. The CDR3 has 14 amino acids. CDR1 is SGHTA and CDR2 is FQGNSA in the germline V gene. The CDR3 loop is CASSTTGTGLEQYF. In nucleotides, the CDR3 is TGTGCCAGCAGTACTACCGGGACAGGGCTCGAGCAGTACTTC.

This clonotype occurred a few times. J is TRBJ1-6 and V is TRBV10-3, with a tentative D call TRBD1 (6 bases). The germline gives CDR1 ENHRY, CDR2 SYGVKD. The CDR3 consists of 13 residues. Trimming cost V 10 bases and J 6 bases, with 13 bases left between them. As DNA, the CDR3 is TGTGCCAAACAGGGCTCTCTTAATTCACCCCTCCACTTT. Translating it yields CAKQGSLNSPLHF.

Written as DNA, the CDR3 is TGTGCCAGCAGTCTAGCGGGGACTCTAATTAGCACAGATACGCAGTATTTT. As protein: CASSLAGTLISTDTQYF. The rearrangement links TRBV2 to TRBJ2-3; 9 bases are shared with TRBD2. CDR1 is SNHLY and CDR2 is FYNNEI in the germline V gene. The CDR3 contains 17 residues. The V segment lost 5 bases and the J segment 0 bases; nucleotides outside the gene matches: 9.

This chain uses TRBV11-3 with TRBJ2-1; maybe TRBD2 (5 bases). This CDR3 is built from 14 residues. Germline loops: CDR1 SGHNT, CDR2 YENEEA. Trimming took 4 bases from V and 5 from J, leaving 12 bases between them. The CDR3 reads CASSSSLKDNEQFF. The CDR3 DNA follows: TGTGCCAGCAGCTCTAGCCTGAAGGACAATGAGCAGTTCTTC.

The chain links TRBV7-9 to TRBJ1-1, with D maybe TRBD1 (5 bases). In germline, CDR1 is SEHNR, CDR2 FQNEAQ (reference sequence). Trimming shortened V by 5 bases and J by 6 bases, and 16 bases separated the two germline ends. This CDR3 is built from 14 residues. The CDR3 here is CASSVGRAGPEAFF. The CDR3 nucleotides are TGTGCCAGCAGCGTCGGCCGAGCGGGACCTGAAGCTTTCTTT.